This T cell receptor beta chain is from a study of blood T cell dynamics during melanoma immunotherapy. DNA loading was fixed at 350 to 450 ng for all bulk PBMC samples. Sequencing was performed with immunoSEQ multiplex PCR; in TCRdb, only in-frame clones are kept and a portion is missing. This table holds about 10,000 clones, roughly 80% found once. The sample's time point: pre-treatment baseline. This CDR3 is built from 15 residues. The germline V gene has CDR1 KGHSH and CDR2 LQKENI. J was trimmed by 4 bases and V by 3 bases; bases with no gene match: 8. Comments on this clone: The antigen is undetermined.

General study findings and limits: Clones driving repertoire changes may be melanoma-specific or general immune activation.

Sequenced here: blood, sampled from a patient treated with checkpoint blockade. The sequence was obtained from a human donor with melanoma. The V call is TRBV18, the J call TRBJ1-1; TRBD1 matches at 7 bases. The CDR3 sequence is CASSPRQGETTEAFF. DNA of the CDR3: TGTGCCAGCTCACCTCGACAGGGTGAGACCACTGAAGCTTTCTTT.